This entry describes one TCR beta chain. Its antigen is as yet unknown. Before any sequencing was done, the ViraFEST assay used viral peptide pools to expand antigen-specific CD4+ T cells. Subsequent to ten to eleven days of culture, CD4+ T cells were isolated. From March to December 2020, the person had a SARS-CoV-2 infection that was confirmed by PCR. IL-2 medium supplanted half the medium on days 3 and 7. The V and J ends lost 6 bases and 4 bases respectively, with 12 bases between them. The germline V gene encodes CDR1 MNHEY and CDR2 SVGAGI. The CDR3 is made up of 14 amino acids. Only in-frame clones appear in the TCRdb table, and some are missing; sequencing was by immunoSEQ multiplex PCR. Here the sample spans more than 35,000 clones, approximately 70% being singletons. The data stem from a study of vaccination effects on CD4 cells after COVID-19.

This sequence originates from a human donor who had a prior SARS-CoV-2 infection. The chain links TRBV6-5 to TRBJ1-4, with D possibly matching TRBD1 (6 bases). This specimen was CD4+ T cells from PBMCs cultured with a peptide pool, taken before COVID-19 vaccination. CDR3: CASRLTGFNEKLFF. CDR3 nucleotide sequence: TGTGCCAGCAGATTAACAGGGTTTAATGAAAAACTGTTTTTT.